In its sample, the clone carrying this TCR beta chain was seen a few times. Its antigen is not identified. The PCR contained 60 Vbeta and 13 Jbeta primers. Measured with immunoSEQ multiplex PCR; TCRdb has only the in-frame clones, and not every one. The sample shows about 170,000 clones, roughly 84% of them seen only once. Those who donated were healthy bone marrow donors. The germline gives CDR1 SNHLY, CDR2 FYNNEI. The CDR3 loop spans 12 amino acids. V was pared by 5 bases and J by 5 bases, with 9 bases between. This entry comes from a study of cytomegalovirus exposure and HLA in healthy donors. General observations from the study: In a later analysis, the majority of CMV-associated beta chains seemingly showed HLA restriction. Later analysis associated a missense DCLRE1C variant with TCR beta V- and J-gene trimming.

The gene calls are TRBV2 and TRBJ1-1, with D possibly matching TRBD1 (5 bases). Sequenced input: PBMCs. The clonotype comes from a man aged 30 to 39 in good health and CMV-seropositive. CDR3 coding DNA: TGTGCCAGCAGTCCACAGGCGACTGAAGCTTTCTTT. Translating it yields CASSPQATEAFF.